This T cell receptor beta chain was found in a study of blood T cell repertoires in COVID-19. Study details: Samples of COVID-19 (acute and convalescent) were obtained from the United States, Italy and Spain.

As processed by the authors: By means of reference gene primer amplification, nucleated cell counts were estimated. Sequencing was performed with immunoSEQ multiplex PCR; in TCRdb, only in-frame clones are kept and a portion is missing. The V and J calls and the clone size are those of that table, but D and trimming were determined from the DNA. The data contain approximately 350,000 clones, roughly 90% of them seen just once; the ten biggest clones take up around 3%. The CDR3 loop spans 17 amino acids. Germline loops: CDR1 MNHEY, CDR2 SVGEGT. V was pared by 6 bases and J by 4 bases, with 24 bases between.

The specimen was peripheral blood. The chain uses TRBV6-2 or TRBV6-3 and TRBJ1-2; D remains ambiguous. The origin of this receptor is a woman aged 25 to 39 with COVID-19, enrolled during active disease. This CDR3 reads CASSPRGITLLIYGYTF. CDR3 coding DNA: TGTGCCAGCAGCCCAAGAGGGATTACATTGCTTATCTATGGCTACACCTTC.